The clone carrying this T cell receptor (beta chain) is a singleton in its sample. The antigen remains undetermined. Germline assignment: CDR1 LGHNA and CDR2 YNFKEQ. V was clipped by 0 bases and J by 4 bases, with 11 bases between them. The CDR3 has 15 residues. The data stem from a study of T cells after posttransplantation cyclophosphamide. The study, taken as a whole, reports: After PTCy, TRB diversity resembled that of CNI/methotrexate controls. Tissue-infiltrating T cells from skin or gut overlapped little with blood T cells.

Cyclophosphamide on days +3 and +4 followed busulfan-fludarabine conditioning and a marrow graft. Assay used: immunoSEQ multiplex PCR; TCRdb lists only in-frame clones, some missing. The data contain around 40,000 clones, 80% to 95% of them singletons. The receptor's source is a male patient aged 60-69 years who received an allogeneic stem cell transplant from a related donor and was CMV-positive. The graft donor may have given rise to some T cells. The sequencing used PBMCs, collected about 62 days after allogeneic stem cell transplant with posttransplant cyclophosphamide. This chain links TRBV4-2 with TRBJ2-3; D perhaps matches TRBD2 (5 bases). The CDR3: CASSQDRGIADTQYF. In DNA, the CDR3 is TGTGCCAGCAGCCAAGATCGGGGTATTGCAGATACGCAGTATTTT.